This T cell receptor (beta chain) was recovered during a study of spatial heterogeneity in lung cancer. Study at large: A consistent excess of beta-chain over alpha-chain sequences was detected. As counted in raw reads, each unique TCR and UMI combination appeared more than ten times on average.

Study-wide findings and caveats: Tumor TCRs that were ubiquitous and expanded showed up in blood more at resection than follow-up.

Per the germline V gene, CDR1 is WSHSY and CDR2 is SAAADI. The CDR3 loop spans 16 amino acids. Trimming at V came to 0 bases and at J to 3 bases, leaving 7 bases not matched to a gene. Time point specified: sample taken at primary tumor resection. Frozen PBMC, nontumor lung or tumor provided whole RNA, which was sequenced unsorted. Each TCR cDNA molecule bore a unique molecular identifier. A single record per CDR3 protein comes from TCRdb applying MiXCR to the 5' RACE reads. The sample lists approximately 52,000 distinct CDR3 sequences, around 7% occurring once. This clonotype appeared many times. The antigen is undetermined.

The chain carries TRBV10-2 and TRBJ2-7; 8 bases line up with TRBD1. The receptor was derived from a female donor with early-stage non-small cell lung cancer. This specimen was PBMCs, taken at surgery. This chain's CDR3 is CASSESPGQVVYEQYF. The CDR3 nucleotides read TGCGCCAGCAGTGAGTCTCCGGGACAGGTGGTCTACGAGCAGTACTTC.